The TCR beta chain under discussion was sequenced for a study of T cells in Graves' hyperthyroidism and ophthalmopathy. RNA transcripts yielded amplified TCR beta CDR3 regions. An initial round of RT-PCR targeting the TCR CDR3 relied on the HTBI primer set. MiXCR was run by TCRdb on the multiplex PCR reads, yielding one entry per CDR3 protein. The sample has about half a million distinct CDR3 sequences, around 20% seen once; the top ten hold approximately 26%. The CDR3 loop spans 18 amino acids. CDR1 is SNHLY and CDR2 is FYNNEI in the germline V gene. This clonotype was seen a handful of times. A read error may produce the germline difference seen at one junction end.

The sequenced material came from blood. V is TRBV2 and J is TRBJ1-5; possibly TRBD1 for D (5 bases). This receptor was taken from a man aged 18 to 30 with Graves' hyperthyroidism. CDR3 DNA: TGTGCCAGCAGTACCCCCGGGGACGGTCCCAATAGCAGTCAGCCCCAGCATTTT. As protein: CASSTPGDGPNSSQPQHF.